The T cell receptor (beta chain) described here comes from a study of cytomegalovirus exposure and HLA in healthy donors. Study results and caveats: Most CMV-associated TCR beta chains were later found to appear HLA-restricted.

The CDR3 is made up of 13 amino acids. The V end was cut by 2 bases, the J end by 5 bases, with 9 bases between. From germline, CDR1 is SGHTA and CDR2 FQGNSA. PCR used 60 Vbeta primers and 13 Jbeta primers. Authors' data handling: Roughly 11 million shared chains were among approximately 80 million unique TCR beta chains counted in a later analysis. Profiling relied on immunoSEQ multiplex PCR, and the TCRdb table lists in-frame clones only, not all of them. The DNA was the basis for D and trimming; V, J and clone size are from that table. The sample has about 160,000 clones; approximately 79% are singletons. On this clone: Its antigen is currently unknown.

This TCR derives from a middle-aged man in good health and CMV-seropositive. Input material: PBMCs. The V call is TRBV7-2, the J call TRBJ2-5; D might be TRBD2 (5 bases). CDR3 sequence: CASSLRTGETQYF. The CDR3 nucleotides read TGTGCCAGCAGCTTAAGGACGGGGGAGACCCAGTACTTC.